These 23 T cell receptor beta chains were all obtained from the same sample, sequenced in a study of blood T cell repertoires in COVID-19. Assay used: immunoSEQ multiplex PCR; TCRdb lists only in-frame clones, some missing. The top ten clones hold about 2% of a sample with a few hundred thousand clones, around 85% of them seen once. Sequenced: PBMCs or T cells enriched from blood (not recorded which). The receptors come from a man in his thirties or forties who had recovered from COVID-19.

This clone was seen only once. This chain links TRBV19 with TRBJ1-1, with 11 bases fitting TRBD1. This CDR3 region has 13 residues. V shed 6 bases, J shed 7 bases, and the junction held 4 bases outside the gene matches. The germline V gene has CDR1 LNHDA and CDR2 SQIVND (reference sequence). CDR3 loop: CASRRTGGNEAFF. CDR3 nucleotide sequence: TGTGCCAGTAGACGGACAGGGGGCAATGAAGCTTTCTTT.

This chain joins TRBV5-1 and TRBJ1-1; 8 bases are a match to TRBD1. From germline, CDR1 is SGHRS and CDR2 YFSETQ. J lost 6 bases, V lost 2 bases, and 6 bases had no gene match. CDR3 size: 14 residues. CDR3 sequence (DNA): TGCGCCAGCAGCTTCGGACAGGGTGCGGCTGAAGCTTTCTTT. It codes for CASSFGQGAAEAFF.

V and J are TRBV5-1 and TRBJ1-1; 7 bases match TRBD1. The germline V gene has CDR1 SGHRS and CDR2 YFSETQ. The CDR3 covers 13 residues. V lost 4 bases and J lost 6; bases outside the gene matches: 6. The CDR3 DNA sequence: TGCGCCAGCAGCGGGCAGGGGACAGCTGAAGCTTTCTTT. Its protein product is CASSGQGTAEAFF.

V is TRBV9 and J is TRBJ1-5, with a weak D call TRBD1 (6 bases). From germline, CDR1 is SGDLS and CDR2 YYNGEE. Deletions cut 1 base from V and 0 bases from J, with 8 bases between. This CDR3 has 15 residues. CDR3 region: CASSVQGNSNQPQHF. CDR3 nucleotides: TGTGCCAGCAGCGTACAGGGGAATAGCAATCAGCCCCAGCATTTT.

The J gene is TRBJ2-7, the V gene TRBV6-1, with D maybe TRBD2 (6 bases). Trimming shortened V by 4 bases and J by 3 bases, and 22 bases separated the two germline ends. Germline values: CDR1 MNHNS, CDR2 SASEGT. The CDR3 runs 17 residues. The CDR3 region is CASSVRTTLDSYYEQYF. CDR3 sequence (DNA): TGTGCCAGCAGTGTAAGGACTACTCTGGACTCGTACTACGAGCAGTACTTC.

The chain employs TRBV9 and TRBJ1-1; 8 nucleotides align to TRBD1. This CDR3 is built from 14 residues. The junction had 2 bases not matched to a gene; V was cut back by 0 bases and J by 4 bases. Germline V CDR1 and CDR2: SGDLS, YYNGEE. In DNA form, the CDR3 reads TGTGCCAGCAGCGTAGGGACAGGGACCACTGAAGCTTTCTTT. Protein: CASSVGTGTTEAFF.

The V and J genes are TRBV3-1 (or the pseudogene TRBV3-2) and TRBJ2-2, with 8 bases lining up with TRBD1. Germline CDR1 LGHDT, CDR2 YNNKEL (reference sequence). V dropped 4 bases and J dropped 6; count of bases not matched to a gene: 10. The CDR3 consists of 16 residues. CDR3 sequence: CASSLRDRSLSGELFF. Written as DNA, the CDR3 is TGTGCCAGCAGCCTCCGGGACAGGTCGTTGTCCGGGGAGCTGTTTTTT.

The CDR3 loop reads CASSPDSGGGDTQYF. The CDR3 DNA follows: TGTGCCAGCAGCCCCGATAGCGGGGGGGGTGATACGCAGTATTTT. J is TRBJ2-3 and V is TRBV3-1 (or the pseudogene TRBV3-2); 11 nucleotides agree with TRBD2. J lost 6 bases, V lost 4 bases, and 6 bases had no gene match. The CDR3 consists of 15 residues. From germline, CDR1 is LGHDT and CDR2 YNNKEL (reference sequence).

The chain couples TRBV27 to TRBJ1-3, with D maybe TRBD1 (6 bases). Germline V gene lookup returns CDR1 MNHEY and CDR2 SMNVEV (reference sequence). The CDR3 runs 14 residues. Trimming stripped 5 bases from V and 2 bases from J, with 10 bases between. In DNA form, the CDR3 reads TGTGCCAGCAGTCCCCGACAGGCTGGAAACACCATATATTTT. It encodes CASSPRQAGNTIYF.

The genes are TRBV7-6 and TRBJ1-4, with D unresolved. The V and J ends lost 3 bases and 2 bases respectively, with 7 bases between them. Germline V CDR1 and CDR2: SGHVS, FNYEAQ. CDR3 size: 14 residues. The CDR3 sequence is CASSFYGTNEKLFF. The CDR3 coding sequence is TGTGCCAGCAGCTTCTACGGGACTAATGAAAAACTGTTTTTT.

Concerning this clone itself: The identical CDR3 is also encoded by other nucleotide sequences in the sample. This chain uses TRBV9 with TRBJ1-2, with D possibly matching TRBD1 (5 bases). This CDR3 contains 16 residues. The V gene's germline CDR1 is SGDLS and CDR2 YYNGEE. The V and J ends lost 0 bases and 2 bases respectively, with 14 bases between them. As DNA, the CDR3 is TGTGCCAGCAGCGTAGATGGAGGGGCGAAGAACTATGGCTACACCTTC. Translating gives CASSVDGGAKNYGYTF.

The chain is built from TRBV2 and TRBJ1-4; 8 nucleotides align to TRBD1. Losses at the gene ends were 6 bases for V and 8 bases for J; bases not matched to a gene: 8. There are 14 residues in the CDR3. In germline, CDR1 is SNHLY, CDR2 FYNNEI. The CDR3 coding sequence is TGTGCCAGCAGCCGGACACAGGGGGAAGAAAAACTGTTTTTT. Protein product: CASSRTQGEEKLFF.

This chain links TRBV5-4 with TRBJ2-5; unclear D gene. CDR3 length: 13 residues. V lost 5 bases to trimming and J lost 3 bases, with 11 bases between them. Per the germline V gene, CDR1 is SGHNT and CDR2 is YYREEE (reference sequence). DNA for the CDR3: TGTGCCAGCAGATCCGCAAGAGAAGAGACCCAGTACTTC. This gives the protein CASRSAREETQYF.

CDR3 loop: CASSSRTGGAYGYTF. CDR3 in DNA: TGTGCCAGCAGCTCCCGGACAGGGGGTGCCTATGGCTACACCTTC. The chain joins TRBV5-4 to TRBJ1-2; 10 bases line up with TRBD1. In germline, CDR1 is SGHNT, CDR2 YYREEE (reference sequence). Trimming took 3 bases from V and 4 from J; bases not matched to a gene: 6. CDR3 length: 15 amino acids.

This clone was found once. Here the CDR3 DNA reads TGTGCCAGCAGCCCCCGGGACAGCGGCACTGAAGCTTTCTTT. Amino acids: CASSPRDSGTEAFF. V is TRBV5-4 and J is TRBJ1-1; 7 bases fit TRBD1. Germline V gives CDR1 SGHNT, CDR2 YYREEE (reference sequence). V dropped 4 bases and J dropped 4; count of bases not matched to a gene: 7. This CDR3 is built from 14 residues.

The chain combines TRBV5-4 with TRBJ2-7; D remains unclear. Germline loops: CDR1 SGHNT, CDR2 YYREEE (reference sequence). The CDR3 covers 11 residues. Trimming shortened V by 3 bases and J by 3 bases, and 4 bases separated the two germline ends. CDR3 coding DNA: TGTGCCAGCAGCTCCAACTACGAGCAGTACTTC. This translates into CASSSNYEQYF.

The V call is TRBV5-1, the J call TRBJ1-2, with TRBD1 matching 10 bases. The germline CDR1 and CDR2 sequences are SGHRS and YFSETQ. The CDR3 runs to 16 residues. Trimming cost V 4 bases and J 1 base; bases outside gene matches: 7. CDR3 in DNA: TGCGCCAGCAGCCGAGGACAGGGGGGATTTAACTATGGCTACACCTTC. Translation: CASSRGQGGFNYGYTF.

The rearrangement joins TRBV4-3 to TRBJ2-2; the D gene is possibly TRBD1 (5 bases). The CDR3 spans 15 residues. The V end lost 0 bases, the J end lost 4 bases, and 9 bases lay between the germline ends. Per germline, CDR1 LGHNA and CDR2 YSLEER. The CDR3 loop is CASSQEGRVTGELFF. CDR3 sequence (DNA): TGCGCCAGCAGCCAAGAGGGCAGGGTCACCGGGGAGCTGTTTTTT.

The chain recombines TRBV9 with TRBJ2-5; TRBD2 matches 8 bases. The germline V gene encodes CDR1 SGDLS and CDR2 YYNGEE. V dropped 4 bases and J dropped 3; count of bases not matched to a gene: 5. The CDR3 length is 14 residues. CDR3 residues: CASSPGGLEETQYF. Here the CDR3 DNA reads TGTGCCAGCAGCCCGGGGGGGCTTGAAGAGACCCAGTACTTC.

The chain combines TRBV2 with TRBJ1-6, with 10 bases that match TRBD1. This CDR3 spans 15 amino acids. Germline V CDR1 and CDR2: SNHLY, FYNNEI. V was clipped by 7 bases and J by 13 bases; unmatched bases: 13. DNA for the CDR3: TGTGCCAGCAATGGATGGGACAGGGGCCTTGGCCCCCTCCACTTT. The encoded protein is CASNGWDRGLGPLHF.

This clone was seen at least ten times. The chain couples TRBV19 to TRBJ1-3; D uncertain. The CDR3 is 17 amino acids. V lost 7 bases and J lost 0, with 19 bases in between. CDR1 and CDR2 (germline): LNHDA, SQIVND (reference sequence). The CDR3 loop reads CASIGGVGRSSGNTIYF. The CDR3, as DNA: TGTGCCAGTATAGGCGGAGTAGGCCGGAGCTCTGGAAACACCATATATTTT.

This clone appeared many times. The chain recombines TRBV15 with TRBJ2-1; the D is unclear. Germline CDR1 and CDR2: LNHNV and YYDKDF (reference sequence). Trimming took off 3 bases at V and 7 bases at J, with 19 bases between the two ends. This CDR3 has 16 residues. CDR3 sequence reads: CATSSESGSHVNEQFF. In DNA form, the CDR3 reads TGTGCCACCAGCAGTGAATCCGGGTCCCATGTGAATGAGCAGTTCTTC.

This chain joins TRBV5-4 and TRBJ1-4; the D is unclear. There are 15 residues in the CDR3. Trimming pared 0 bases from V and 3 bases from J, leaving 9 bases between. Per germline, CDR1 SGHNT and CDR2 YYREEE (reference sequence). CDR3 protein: CASSLGGQSNEKLFF. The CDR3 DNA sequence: TGTGCCAGCAGCTTGGGCGGGCAGTCTAATGAAAAACTGTTTTTT.